A single sample is the source of the 5 T cell receptor beta chains below, sequenced in a study of blood T cell repertoires in COVID-19. Repertoires were generated with immunoSEQ multiplex PCR, while TCRdb's copy carries only in-frame clones and drops some. The sample has almost 400,000 clones; about nine tenths are singletons. Input material: PBMCs or T cells enriched from blood (not recorded which). These receptors were taken from a woman aged 25 to 39 who had recovered from COVID-19.

The chain carries TRBV7-9 and TRBJ1-1, with D perhaps matching TRBD1 (5 bases). CDR1 and CDR2 from the germline V gene are SEHNR and FQNEAQ (reference sequence). CDR3 size: 14 residues. Trimming removed 2 bases at V and 8 bases at J, with 15 bases between. The CDR3 loop reads CASSLTGGFSEAFF. The CDR3 nucleotides are TGTGCCAGCAGCTTAACGGGGGGATTTTCGGAAGCTTTCTTT.

This chain links TRBV5-1 with TRBJ2-3, with D unclear. V lost 1 base and J lost 3, with 9 bases in between. Germline lookup yields CDR1 SGHRS and CDR2 YFSETQ. The CDR3 runs 14 residues. In DNA form, the CDR3 reads TGCGCCAGCAGCTTGCGCCCAGGAACAGATACGCAGTATTTT. Protein sequence: CASSLRPGTDTQYF.

The V call is TRBV9, the J call TRBJ2-1, with 9 bases fitting TRBD2. Trimming cost V 3 bases and J 10 bases; bases outside gene matches: 14. The CDR3 is 16 residues long. Germline V lookup: CDR1 SGDLS, CDR2 YYNGEE. Here the CDR3 reads CASSASSGAELEEQFF. The CDR3 region has the DNA TGTGCCAGCAGCGCCTCTAGCGGGGCCGAGCTAGAAGAGCAGTTCTTC.

V gene TRBV3-1 (or the pseudogene TRBV3-2) combines with J gene TRBJ1-1, with a possible D match to TRBD1 (6 bases). Germline V gives CDR1 LGHDT, CDR2 YNNKEL (reference sequence). V was cut by 6 bases and J by 4 bases, with 15 bases left in between. CDR3 length: 14 amino acids. CDR3 sequence (DNA): TGTGCCAGCAGACACAGGGAGGGCCGCACTGAAGCTTTCTTT. The encoded protein is CASRHREGRTEAFF.

J is TRBJ2-2 and V is TRBV30; D call uncertain. The CDR3 is 15 residues long. Germline V gene lookup returns CDR1 GTSNPN and CDR2 SVGIG (reference sequence). V was pared by 4 bases and J by 0 bases, with 12 bases between. The DNA for the CDR3 is TGTGCCTGGAAATTAACCTCAGCGAACACCGGGGAGCTGTTTTTT. It encodes CAWKLTSANTGELFF.